This T cell receptor (beta chain) was captured in a study of T cells in localized non-small cell lung cancer. Overall study findings and caveats: A denser population of T cells in blood accompanied longer overall survival. There were a median roughly 59 of the top 100 tumor clones appearing in adjacent lung.

Some clones are missing from TCRdb's copy, which holds only in-frame ones; the method was immunoSEQ multiplex PCR. This sample has tens of thousands of clones, with approximately 78% found just once. The junction had 6 bases not matched to a gene; V was cut back by 4 bases and J by 0 bases. CDR1 is SGHDT, CDR2 YYEEEE, per germline. The CDR3 contains 15 residues. Notes on this clone: Its antigen is as yet unknown.

V usage is TRBV5-6 and J usage is TRBJ1-2; 7 nucleotides align to TRBD1. This sequence was found in a male donor at least 60 years old with stage II squamous cell lung carcinoma. Here the sequenced sample was peripheral blood, taken before any cancer treatment. The CDR3, as DNA: TGTGCCAGCAGCCTGAAGACAGGGACTAACTATGGCTACACCTTC. As protein: CASSLKTGTNYGYTF.